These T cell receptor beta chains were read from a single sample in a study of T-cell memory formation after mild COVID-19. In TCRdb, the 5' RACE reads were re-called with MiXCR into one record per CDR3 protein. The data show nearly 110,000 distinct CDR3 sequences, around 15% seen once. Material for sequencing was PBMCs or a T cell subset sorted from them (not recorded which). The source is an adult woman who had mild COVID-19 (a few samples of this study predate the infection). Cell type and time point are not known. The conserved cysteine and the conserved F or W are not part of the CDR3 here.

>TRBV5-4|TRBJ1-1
ASSFKRITPWDTEAF
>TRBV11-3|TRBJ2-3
ASSLLAGGSADTQY
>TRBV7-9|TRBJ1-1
ASSLGVESWEGGTEAF
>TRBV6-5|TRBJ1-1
ASSYMGNFNTEAF
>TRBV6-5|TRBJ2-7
ASRMTGDEQY
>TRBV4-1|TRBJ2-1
ASSARPPDNEQF
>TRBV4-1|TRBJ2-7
ASSQVWADSYEQY
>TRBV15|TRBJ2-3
ATSPPIGTGYWDTQY
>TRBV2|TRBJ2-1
ASSSNPTLAGVSDEQF
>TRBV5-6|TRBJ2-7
ASSLDSDGPYEQY
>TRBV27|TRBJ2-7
ASSLQGRPDEQY
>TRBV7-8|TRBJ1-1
ASGTNQLRTEAF
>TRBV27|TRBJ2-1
ASSLSVGATSYNEQF
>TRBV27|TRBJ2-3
ASSLIGVTGTDTQY
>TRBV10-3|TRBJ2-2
AIRGVPGELF
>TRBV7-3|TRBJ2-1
ASSLIGGGYDEQF
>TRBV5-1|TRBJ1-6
ASSFAGGGSPLH
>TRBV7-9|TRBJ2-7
ASMPGLYSYEQY
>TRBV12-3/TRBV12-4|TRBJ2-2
ASSPPTDTGELF
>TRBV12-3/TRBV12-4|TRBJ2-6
ASRSPGQGLVGANVLT
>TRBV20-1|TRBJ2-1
SARTEGGLRSDEQF
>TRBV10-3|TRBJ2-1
ASLESSYNEQF
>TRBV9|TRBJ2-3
ASSVGWTDTQY
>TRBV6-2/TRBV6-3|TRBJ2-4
ASSYGREGQY
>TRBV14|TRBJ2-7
ASSWGQSYEQY
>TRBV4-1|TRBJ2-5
ASSQERGAQETQY
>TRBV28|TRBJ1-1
ASSLPLTENTEAF
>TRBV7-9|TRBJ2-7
ASATVSYEQY
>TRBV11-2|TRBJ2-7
ASSLGTGGRPSYEQY
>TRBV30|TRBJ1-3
AWGPGTAGNTIY
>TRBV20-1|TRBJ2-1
SARDRTSADNEQF
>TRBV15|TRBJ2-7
ATSREGTGTSSYEQY
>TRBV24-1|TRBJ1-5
ATSDRARGLNQPQH
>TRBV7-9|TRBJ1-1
ASSFQSNTEAF
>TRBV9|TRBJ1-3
ASSVGRDGYSGNTIY
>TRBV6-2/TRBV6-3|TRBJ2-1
ASSYSPPRGSNEQF
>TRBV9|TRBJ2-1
ASSVEDNYNEQF